Shown below are 29 T cell receptor beta chains from a single sample sequenced in a study of blood T cell repertoires in COVID-19. Generated by immunoSEQ multiplex PCR, the TCRdb table keeps only in-frame clones and is missing some. The sample contains hundreds of thousands of clones, about 85% of which appear only once. What was sequenced was PBMCs or T cells enriched from blood (not recorded which). The receptors were sampled from a woman aged 18-29 years with acute COVID-19.

The chain links TRBV28 to TRBJ1-6; the D gene is possibly TRBD1 (6 bases). CDR1 and CDR2 (germline): MDHEN, SYDVKM. The ends were cut back, 8 bases at V and 2 bases at J, with 10 bases in the middle. The CDR3 has 14 amino acids. This CDR3 is CASLRTAYNSPLHF. CDR3 bases: TGTGCCAGCCTCCGGACAGCCTATAATTCACCCCTCCACTTT.

The genes are TRBV6-5 and TRBJ1-6; 8 bases are shared with TRBD1. With 7 bases clipped from V and 10 bases from J, the junction kept 12 bases outside the gene matches. Germline V gene lookup returns CDR1 MNHEY and CDR2 SVGAGI. The CDR3 runs 15 residues. The CDR3 nucleotides read TGTGCCAGCAACGCAATTCAGACAGGGGAATCACCCCTCCACTTT. Translation: CASNAIQTGESPLHF.

This clone was seen only once. V and J are TRBV7-6 and TRBJ2-7; the match to TRBD2 covers 15 bases. Germline-derived CDR1 and CDR2 are SGHVS and FNYEAQ. CDR3 length: 16 amino acids. V was pared by 1 base and J by 5 bases, with 3 bases of the junction left unmatched. The CDR3 region is CASSLGTSGRDHEQYF. In nucleotides, the CDR3 is TGTGCCAGCAGCTTAGGGACTAGCGGGAGGGATCACGAGCAGTACTTC.

This rearrangement joins TRBV6-5 to TRBJ1-1; unclear D gene. The CDR3 sequence is 14 residues long. V shed 2 bases and J shed 1 base, with 8 bases lying between them. Germline CDR1 reads MNHEY; CDR2 reads SVGAGI. CDR3 region: CASSYGQPNTEAFF. CDR3 bases: TGTGCCAGCAGTTACGGGCAGCCGAACACTGAAGCTTTCTTT.

V and J are TRBV27 and TRBJ2-1; maybe TRBD1 (6 bases). This CDR3 contains 16 residues. Germline CDR1 is MNHEY and CDR2 is SMNVEV (reference sequence). Trimming left V 5 bases short and J 1 base short, with 15 bases between. CDR3 in amino acids: CASSVTGYVSYNEQFF. The CDR3 DNA reads TGTGCCAGCAGTGTAACAGGGTATGTTTCCTACAATGAGCAGTTCTTC.

V is TRBV6-4 and J is TRBJ2-3, with 8 positions matching TRBD2. The CDR3 contains 15 residues. Trimming removed 0 bases from V and 6 bases from J; junction bases left unmatched: 5. Germline V CDR1 and CDR2: MRHNA, SNTAGT. In nucleotides, the CDR3 is TGTGCCAGCAGTGACTCGATCTCGGGGGGGGATACGCAGTATTTT. Translation: CASSDSISGGDTQYF.

This chain's CDR3 is CAWDQGAVDTIYF. DNA of the CDR3: TGTGCCTGGGATCAGGGGGCTGTGGACACCATATATTTT. The chain employs TRBV30 and TRBJ1-3, with 8 nucleotides matching TRBD1. The V and J ends lost 5 bases and 8 bases, in that order; junction bases with no gene match: 8. The germline V gene encodes CDR1 GTSNPN and CDR2 SVGIG (reference sequence). The CDR3 covers 13 residues.

The gene calls are TRBV7-6 and TRBJ2-1; 13 nucleotides align to TRBD2. The ends lost 6 bases at V and 2 bases at J; junction bases unmatched: 7. This CDR3 is 17 amino acids long. The germline V gene has CDR1 SGHVS and CDR2 FNYEAQ. The CDR3 protein is CASRRTSGSGTYNEQFF. The CDR3 region has the DNA TGTGCCAGCAGGCGGACTAGCGGGAGTGGGACCTACAATGAGCAGTTCTTC.

The chain recombines TRBV4-1 with TRBJ2-1, with D perhaps TRBD1 (6 bases). Trimming removed 4 bases from V and 2 bases from J, with 12 bases in between. Per the germline V gene, CDR1 is MGHRA and CDR2 is YSYEKL. This CDR3 spans 15 amino acids. The CDR3 loop is CASSPGTNTYNEQFF. Written as DNA, the CDR3 is TGCGCCAGCAGCCCGGGGACAAATACCTACAATGAGCAGTTCTTC.

The chain combines TRBV10-3 with TRBJ1-5; D may be TRBD1 (6 bases). The V end lost 6 bases, the J end lost 3 bases, and 9 bases lay between the germline ends. Germline V lookup: CDR1 ENHRY, CDR2 SYGVKD. This CDR3 comprises 13 residues. This CDR3 reads CAISRDNNQPQHF. CDR3 in DNA: TGTGCCATCAGCCGGGACAACAATCAGCCCCAGCATTTT.

The chain couples TRBV18 to TRBJ2-5; D perhaps matches TRBD2 (5 bases). The CDR3 runs to 14 residues. The V gene's germline CDR1 is KGHSH and CDR2 LQKENI. V was shortened by 6 bases and J by 4 bases, with 15 bases between the two germline ends. The DNA of the CDR3 is TGTGCCAGCTCTCCCGGAATTGAGGGAGAGACCCAGTACTTC. Amino acids: CASSPGIEGETQYF.

The chain joins TRBV29-1 to TRBJ1-1; unclear D gene. V gave up 8 bases and J gave up 1 base, with 11 bases separating them. The CDR3 loop spans 12 amino acids. Germline CDR1 SQVTM, CDR2 ANQGSEA. This chain's CDR3 is CSCSIGNTEAFF. For the CDR3, the DNA is TGCAGCTGTTCTATCGGGAACACTGAAGCTTTCTTT.

The chain couples TRBV5-1 to TRBJ2-5, with D perhaps matching TRBD2 (5 bases). V was shortened by 0 bases and J by 4 bases, with 10 bases between the two germline ends. The CDR3 length is 14 residues. CDR1 SGHRS and CDR2 YFSETQ come from the germline V gene. The CDR3 spells CASSLGAGIETQYF. The CDR3 nucleotides are TGCGCCAGCAGCTTGGGTGCCGGGATAGAGACCCAGTACTTC.

The rearrangement joins TRBV28 to TRBJ1-2, with 9 nucleotides matching TRBD1. This CDR3 comprises 16 residues. V lost 0 bases and J lost 8; bases outside the gene matches: 10. In germline, CDR1 is MDHEN, CDR2 SYDVKM. CDR3 sequence: CASSLWVTGGARGYTF. In nucleotides, the CDR3 is TGTGCCAGCAGTTTATGGGTAACAGGGGGCGCGCGGGGCTACACCTTC.

V usage is TRBV27 and J usage is TRBJ2-3; TRBD2 matches at 9 bases. V lost 2 bases to trimming and J lost 7 bases; unmatched junction nucleotides: 4. The CDR3 totals 14 residues. Germline V CDR1 and CDR2: MNHEY, SMNVEV (reference sequence). In DNA form, the CDR3 reads TGTGCCAGCAGTTTAGCGGGAGGGCCGAATACGCAGTATTTT. This sequence encodes CASSLAGGPNTQYF.

This clone showed up just once. V and J are TRBV19 and TRBJ2-7; TRBD1 matches 10 bases. J was trimmed by 1 base and V by 7 bases; bases with no gene match: 4. This CDR3 is 14 amino acids long. The germline gives CDR1 LNHDA, CDR2 SQIVND (reference sequence). This CDR3 reads CASTQGQGSYEQYF. The CDR3 DNA reads as TGTGCCAGTACCCAGGGACAGGGGTCCTACGAGCAGTACTTC. The full variable domain, completed using reference TRBV19 and TRBJ2-7, is DGGITQSPKYLFRKEGQNVTLSCEQNLNHDAMYWYRQDPGQGLRLIYYSQIVNDFQKGDIAEGYSVSREKKESFPLTVTSAQKNPTAFYLCASTQGQGSYEQYFGPGTRLTVT.

This chain connects TRBV11-2 to TRBJ1-4, with D possibly TRBD1 on 6 matching bases. Trimming left V 5 bases short and J 6 bases short, with 16 bases between. The germline gives CDR1 SGHAT, CDR2 FQNNGV. The CDR3 totals 15 residues. The CDR3, as DNA: TGTGCCAGCAGCCTAAACAGGGTTGGGCATGAAAAACTGTTTTTT. As protein: CASSLNRVGHEKLFF.

The rearrangement joins TRBV9 to TRBJ1-6; a weak D match, TRBD1 (5 bases). The germline V gene encodes CDR1 SGDLS and CDR2 YYNGEE. Trimming stripped 0 bases from V and 7 bases from J, with 11 bases between. The CDR3 loop spans 15 amino acids. The DNA of the CDR3 is TGTGCCAGCAGCGTAGCGGGGGTGGGCAATTCACCCCTCCACTTT. Translating it yields CASSVAGVGNSPLHF.

V and J are TRBV12-3 or TRBV12-4 and TRBJ2-5, with D possibly being TRBD1 (5 bases). The V end lost 6 bases, the J end lost 3 bases, and 11 bases lay between the germline ends. The CDR3 loop spans 13 amino acids. CDR3 nucleotides: TGTGCCAGCAGACCCCAGGGAAAAGAGACCCAGTACTTC. Protein sequence: CASRPQGKETQYF.

This clone has only a few counts. The V call is TRBV6-2 or TRBV6-3, the J call TRBJ2-3, with D uncertain. This CDR3 contains 13 residues. Germline values: CDR1 MNHEY, CDR2 SVGEGT. V dropped 2 bases and J dropped 2 bases, with 5 bases sitting between them. The CDR3 protein is CASSYLITDTQYF. CDR3 DNA sequence: TGTGCCAGCAGTTACCTAATCACAGATACGCAGTATTTT.

This chain connects TRBV9 to TRBJ2-5; TRBD1 matches at 9 bases. Germline CDR1 SGDLS, CDR2 YYNGEE. This CDR3 contains 15 residues. V lost 1 base to trimming and J lost 5 bases; unmatched junction nucleotides: 6. CDR3 loop: CASSVRDRAKETQYF. The CDR3 nucleotides are TGTGCCAGCAGCGTACGGGACAGGGCTAAGGAGACCCAGTACTTC.

This clone is a singleton in its sample. The rearrangement joins TRBV5-1 to TRBJ1-6; 8 bases align to TRBD1. The CDR3 contains 14 residues. Germline loops: CDR1 SGHRS, CDR2 YFSETQ. J gave up 12 bases and V 3 bases, and 8 bases lay outside the gene matches. The CDR3 is CASSSGTGSLPLHF. CDR3 sequence (DNA): TGCGCCAGCAGCTCGGGGACAGGATCCTTACCCCTCCACTTT.

The chain has TRBV30 and TRBJ2-2, with 8 positions matching TRBD1. Germline V lookup: CDR1 GTSNPN, CDR2 SVGIG (reference sequence). This CDR3 spans 16 amino acids. Losses at the gene ends were 2 bases for V and 0 bases for J; bases not matched to a gene: 5. CDR3 bases: TGTGCCTGGAGTTTTTTGGGACAGGCGAACACCGGGGAGCTGTTTTTT. This encodes CAWSFLGQANTGELFF.

The V gene is TRBV5-1, the J gene TRBJ2-1, with 8 bases matching TRBD1. V lost 0 bases to trimming and J lost 2 bases; unmatched junction nucleotides: 7. Per the germline V gene, CDR1 is SGHRS and CDR2 is YFSETQ. The CDR3 has 17 amino acids. The CDR3 here is CASSLAGRTGTYNEQFF. As DNA, the CDR3 is TGCGCCAGCAGCTTGGCTGGGAGGACAGGGACCTACAATGAGCAGTTCTTC.

CDR3 region: CAIKILTGDYGYTF. The DNA for the CDR3 is TGTGCCATCAAAATCCTGACAGGGGACTATGGCTACACCTTC. The chain links TRBV10-3 to TRBJ1-2; 8 bases fit TRBD1. CDR3 size: 14 residues. V shed 7 bases, J shed 3 bases, and the junction held 7 bases outside the gene matches. Germline V gene data show CDR1 as ENHRY and CDR2 as SYGVKD.

This chain joins TRBV5-5 and TRBJ1-4; 12 nucleotides agree with TRBD1. The CDR3 contains 17 residues. J gave up 7 bases and V 3 bases, and 10 bases lay outside the gene matches. CDR1 and CDR2 (germline): SGHKS, YYEKEE (reference sequence). DNA of the CDR3: TGTGCCAGCAGCTCCGGGACAGGGGGCGGTAAGAGTGAAAAACTGTTTTTT. This encodes CASSSGTGGGKSEKLFF.

The CDR3 bases are TGTGCCAGCAGGACCCTAGCGGGATTCAATGAGCAGTTCTTC. Protein product: CASRTLAGFNEQFF. V is TRBV28 and J is TRBJ2-1; TRBD2 agrees at 9 bases. The V gene's germline CDR1 is MDHEN and CDR2 SYDVKM. Trimming took 6 bases from V and 6 from J; bases not matched to a gene: 6. This CDR3 contains 14 residues. Together with reference TRBV28 and TRBJ2-1, the CDR3 gives the full variable domain: DVKVTQSSRYLVKRTGEKVFLECVQDMDHENMFWYRQDPGLGLRLIYFSYDVKMKEKGDIPEGYSVSREKKERFSLILESASTNQTSMYLCASRTLAGFNEQFFGPGTRLTVL.

Worth noting for this clone: The sample holds other DNA sequences that translate to the same CDR3. The chain employs TRBV18 and TRBJ1-1; possible D gene TRBD1, 6 bases. The CDR3 contains 14 residues. Trimming left V 2 bases short and J 2 bases short, with 9 bases between. The germline CDR1 and CDR2 sequences are KGHSH and LQKENI. CDR3 amino acids: CASSPGTPNTEAFF. The CDR3 region has the DNA TGTGCCAGCTCACCAGGGACACCAAACACTGAAGCTTTCTTT.

This chain links TRBV5-1 with TRBJ1-1; D perhaps matches TRBD1 (6 bases). The CDR3 runs to 15 residues. The germline V and J ends were trimmed by 0 bases and 2 bases, with 11 bases remaining between them. Looked up from germline, CDR1 is SGHRS and CDR2 is YFSETQ. In DNA form, the CDR3 reads TGCGCCAGCAGCTTGGGTACAGGGAGTAACACTGAAGCTTTCTTT. Translation: CASSLGTGSNTEAFF.